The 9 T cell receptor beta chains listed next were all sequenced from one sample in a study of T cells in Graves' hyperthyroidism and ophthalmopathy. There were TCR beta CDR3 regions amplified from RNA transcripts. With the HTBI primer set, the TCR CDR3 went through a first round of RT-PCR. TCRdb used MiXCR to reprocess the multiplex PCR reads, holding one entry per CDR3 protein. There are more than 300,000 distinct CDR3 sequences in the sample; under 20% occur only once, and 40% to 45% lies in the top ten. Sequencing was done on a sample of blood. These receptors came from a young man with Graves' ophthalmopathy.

The CDR3: CASSLGPTGTEEAFF. In DNA, the CDR3 is TGTGCCAGCAGCTTAGGGCCTACCGGGACAGAAGAGGCTTTCTTT. This chain uses TRBV7-2 with TRBJ1-1, with TRBD1 matching 7 bases. Germline V gene sequence: CDR1 SGHTA, CDR2 FQGNSA. V trimming: 1 base; J trimming: 11 bases; junction bases outside the gene matches: 13. The CDR3 is 15 amino acids.

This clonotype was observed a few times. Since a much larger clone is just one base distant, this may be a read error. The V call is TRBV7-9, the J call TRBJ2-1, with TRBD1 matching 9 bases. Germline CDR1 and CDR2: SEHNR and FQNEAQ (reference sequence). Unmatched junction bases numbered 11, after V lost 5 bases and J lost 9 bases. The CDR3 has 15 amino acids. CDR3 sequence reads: CASSPVVGQGPEQFF. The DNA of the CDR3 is TGTGCCAGCAGCCCTGTGGTGGGACAGGGACCTGAGCAGTTCTTC. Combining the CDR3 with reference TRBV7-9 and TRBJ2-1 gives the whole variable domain DTGVSQNPRHKITKRGQNVTFRCDPISEHNRLYWYRQTLGQGPEFLTYFQNEAQLEKSRLLSDRFSAERPKGSFSTLEIQRTEQGDSAMYLCASSPVVGQGPEQFFGPGTRLTVL.

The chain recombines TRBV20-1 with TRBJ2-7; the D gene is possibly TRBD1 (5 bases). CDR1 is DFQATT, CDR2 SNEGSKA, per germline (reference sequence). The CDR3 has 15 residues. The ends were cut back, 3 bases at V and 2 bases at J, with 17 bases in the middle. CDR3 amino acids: CSASLGAGITYEQYF. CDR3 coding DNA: TGCAGTGCTAGCCTAGGAGCAGGGATCACCTACGAGCAGTACTTC.

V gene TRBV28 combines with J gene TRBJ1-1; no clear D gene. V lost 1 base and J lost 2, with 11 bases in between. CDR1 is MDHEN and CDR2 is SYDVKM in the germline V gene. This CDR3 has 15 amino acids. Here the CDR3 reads CASSLFAGFNTEAFF. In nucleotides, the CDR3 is TGTGCCAGCAGTTTATTTGCAGGTTTTAACACTGAAGCTTTCTTT.

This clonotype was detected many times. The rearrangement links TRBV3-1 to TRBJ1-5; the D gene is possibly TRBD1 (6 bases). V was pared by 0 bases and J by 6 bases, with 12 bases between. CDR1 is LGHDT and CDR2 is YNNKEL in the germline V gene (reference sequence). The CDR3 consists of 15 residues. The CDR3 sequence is CASSQDQGRVQPQHF. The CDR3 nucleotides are TGTGCCAGCAGCCAAGATCAGGGGCGAGTTCAGCCCCAGCATTTT. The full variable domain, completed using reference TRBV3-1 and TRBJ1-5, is DTAVSQTPKYLVTQMGNDKSIKCEQNLGHDTMYWYKQDSKKFLKIMFSYNNKELIINETVPNRFSPKSPDKAHLNLHINSLELGDSAVYFCASSQDQGRVQPQHFGDGTRLSIL.

CDR3 sequence reads: CASSLEAGVAYEQYF. DNA for the CDR3: TGTGCCAGCAGCTTGGAGGCAGGGGTCGCCTACGAGCAGTACTTC. The chain uses TRBV5-4 and TRBJ2-7; tentative D call: TRBD1 (6 bases). The germline CDR1 and CDR2 sequences are SGHNT and YYREEE (reference sequence). The CDR3 has 15 amino acids. V was pared by 0 bases and J by 2 bases, with 12 bases between.

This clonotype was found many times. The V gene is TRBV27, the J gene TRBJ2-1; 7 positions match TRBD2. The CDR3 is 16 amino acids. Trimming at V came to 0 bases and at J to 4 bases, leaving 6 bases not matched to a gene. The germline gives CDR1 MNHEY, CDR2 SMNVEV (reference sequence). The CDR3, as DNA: TGTGCCAGCAGTTTATCGGCGGCGGGGGATTACAATGAGCAGTTCTTC. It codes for CASSLSAAGDYNEQFF.

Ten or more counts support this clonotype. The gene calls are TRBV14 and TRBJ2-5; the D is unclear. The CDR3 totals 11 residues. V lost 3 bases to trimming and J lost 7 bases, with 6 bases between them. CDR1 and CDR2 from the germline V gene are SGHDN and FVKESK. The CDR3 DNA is TGTGCCAGCAGCCAGGTGGGGACCCAGTACTTC. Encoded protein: CASSQVGTQYF.

In nucleotides, the CDR3 is TGTGCCAGTAAGGAGGGGGGGGCCCCCACAGATACGCAGTATTTT. Translated: CASKEGGAPTDTQYF. The rearrangement joins TRBV6-1 to TRBJ2-3, with a tentative D call TRBD2 (7 bases). The V end lost 9 bases, the J end lost 2 bases, and 18 bases lay between the germline ends. From germline, CDR1 is MNHNS and CDR2 SASEGT. The CDR3 contains 15 residues.